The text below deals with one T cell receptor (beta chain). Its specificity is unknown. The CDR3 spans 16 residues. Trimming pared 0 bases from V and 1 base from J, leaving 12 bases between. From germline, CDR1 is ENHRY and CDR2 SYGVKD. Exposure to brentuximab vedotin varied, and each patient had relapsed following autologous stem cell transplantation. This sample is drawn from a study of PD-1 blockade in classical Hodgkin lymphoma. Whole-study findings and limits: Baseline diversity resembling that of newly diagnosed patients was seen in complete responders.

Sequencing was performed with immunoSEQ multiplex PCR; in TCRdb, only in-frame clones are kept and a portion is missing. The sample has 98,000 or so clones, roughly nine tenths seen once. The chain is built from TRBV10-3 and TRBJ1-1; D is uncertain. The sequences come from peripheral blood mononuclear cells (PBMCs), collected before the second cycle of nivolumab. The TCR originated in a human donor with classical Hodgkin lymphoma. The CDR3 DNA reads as TGTGCCATCAGTGAGTCGAGAGTGGTCGGGAACACTGAAGCTTTCTTT. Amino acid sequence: CAISESRVVGNTEAFF.